A selection of T cell receptor beta chains follows, all from one sample in a study of immune heterogeneity within non-small cell lung tumors. TCRdb re-analysed the multiplex PCR reads in MiXCR, keeping a single row per CDR3 protein. Counted here are over 25,000 distinct CDR3 sequences, around 30% occurring once; the ten biggest clones make up approximately 4.2%. Sequencing was carried out using lung tumor tissue. The receptors stem from a man in his forties with non-small cell lung cancer. Each CDR3 is given with its conserved first and last residue. D genes are given only for firm matches. Rows may omit the clone size; those that give it use once, few, many or a size class.

clone size: few
J gene: TRBJ2-1
D gene: TRBD2
V gene: TRBV20-1
CDR3 protein: CSAMKGTSADEQFF
CDR3 DNA: TGCAGTGCTATGAAGGGGACTAGCGCGGATGAGCAGTTCTTC

clone size: few
J gene: TRBJ2-3
D gene: TRBD1
V gene: TRBV2
CDR3 protein: CASRANRGLGDTQYF
CDR3 DNA: TGTGCCAGCAGGGCTAACAGGGGGCTTGGAGATACGCAGTATTTT

clone size: NA
J gene: TRBJ1-3
D gene: NA
V gene: TRBV5-8
CDR3 protein: CASSNERMGSGNTIYF
CDR3 DNA: TGTGCCAGCAGCAACGAGCGGATGGGCTCTGGAAACACCATATATTTT

clone size: once
J gene: TRBJ2-7
D gene: TRBD2
V gene: TRBV7-2
CDR3 protein: CASSLTSGESFHEQYF
CDR3 DNA: TGTGCCAGCAGCTTGACTAGCGGGGAGAGCTTCCACGAGCAGTACTTC

clone size: NA
J gene: TRBJ1-1
D gene: NA
V gene: TRBV4-3
CDR3 protein: CASSQGVRSTEAFF
CDR3 DNA: TGCGCCAGCAGCCAAGGGGTCCGGTCCACTGAAGCTTTCTTT

clone size: few
J gene: TRBJ2-3
D gene: TRBD2
V gene: TRBV20-1
CDR3 protein: CSAQGSGSRTDTQYF
CDR3 DNA: TGCAGTGCTCAGGGAAGCGGGAGTCGCACAGATACGCAGTATTTT

clone size: few
J gene: TRBJ2-2
D gene: NA
V gene: TRBV5-1
CDR3 protein: CASSLQGTGELFF
CDR3 DNA: TGCGCCAGCAGCTTGCAGGGAACCGGGGAGCTGTTTTTT

clone size: NA
J gene: TRBJ2-1
D gene: TRBD2
V gene: TRBV9
CDR3 protein: CASSLQREAPQVDEQFF
CDR3 DNA: TGTGCCAGCAGCCTCCAGCGGGAGGCACCCCAAGTGGATGAGCAGTTCTTC

clone size: many
J gene: TRBJ2-7
D gene: NA
V gene: TRBV2
CDR3 protein: CASYQAGDEQYF
CDR3 DNA: TGTGCCTCCTACCAGGCTGGCGACGAGCAGTACTTC

clone size: many
J gene: TRBJ2-1
D gene: NA
V gene: TRBV24-1
CDR3 protein: CATSFLGDEQFF
CDR3 DNA: TGTGCCACCAGCTTTCTCGGGGATGAGCAGTTCTTC

clone size: NA
J gene: TRBJ2-1
D gene: NA
V gene: TRBV4-3
CDR3 protein: CASSQDSASPSYNEQFF
CDR3 DNA: TGCGCCAGCAGCCAAGATTCGGCTAGCCCCTCCTACAATGAGCAGTTCTTC

clone size: medium-sized
J gene: TRBJ1-6
D gene: TRBD1
V gene: TRBV7-2
CDR3 protein: CASSQGTANSPLHF
CDR3 DNA: TGTGCCAGCAGCCAGGGGACAGCCAATTCACCCCTCCACTTT

clone size: NA
J gene: TRBJ2-7
D gene: NA
V gene: TRBV5-5
CDR3 protein: CASSLGAGVTYEQYF
CDR3 DNA: TGTGCCAGCAGCTTGGGGGCAGGGGTAACCTACGAGCAGTACTTC

clone size: medium-sized
J gene: TRBJ2-2
D gene: TRBD1
V gene: TRBV29-1
CDR3 protein: CSVKTGGTTGELFF
CDR3 DNA: TGCAGCGTGAAGACAGGGGGCACGACCGGGGAGCTGTTTTTT

clone size: medium-sized
J gene: TRBJ2-1
D gene: NA
V gene: TRBV19
CDR3 protein: CATHGDTYNEQFF
CDR3 DNA: TGTGCCACCCACGGGGATACGTACAATGAGCAGTTCTTC

clone size: few
J gene: TRBJ2-4
D gene: NA
V gene: TRBV4-1
CDR3 protein: CASSQDPQGTSKNIQYF
CDR3 DNA: TGCGCCAGCAGCCAAGATCCCCAGGGGACCTCCAAAAACATTCAGTACTTC

clone size: few
J gene: TRBJ2-5
D gene: NA
V gene: TRBV6-1
CDR3 protein: CASIEAPGETQYF
CDR3 DNA: TGTGCCAGCATCGAGGCGCCGGGAGAGACCCAGTACTTC

clone size: many
J gene: TRBJ2-7
D gene: TRBD2
V gene: TRBV20-1
CDR3 protein: CSARVSPVARGDEQYF
CDR3 DNA: TGCAGTGCTAGAGTATCACCCGTGGCCCGGGGGGACGAGCAGTACTTC

clone size: NA
J gene: TRBJ2-5
D gene: NA
V gene: TRBV3-1
CDR3 protein: CASNQGIGPQETQYF
CDR3 DNA: TGTGCCAGCAACCAGGGGATAGGGCCCCAAGAGACCCAGTACTTC

clone size: many
J gene: TRBJ1-5
D gene: TRBD1
V gene: TRBV2
CDR3 protein: CASSVRTGRDQPQHF
CDR3 DNA: TGTGCCAGCAGTGTAAGGACAGGGCGCGATCAGCCCCAGCATTTT

clone size: few
J gene: TRBJ2-7
D gene: TRBD2
V gene: TRBV4-1
CDR3 protein: CASSHVSGGGSYEQYF
CDR3 DNA: TGCGCCAGCAGCCACGTCAGTGGCGGGGGGTCCTACGAGCAGTACTTC

clone size: many
J gene: TRBJ1-2
D gene: NA
V gene: TRBV20-1
CDR3 protein: CSAPVGGAPQRYGYTF
CDR3 DNA: TGCAGTGCTCCAGTGGGGGGCGCTCCGCAACGCTATGGCTACACCTTC

clone size: NA
J gene: TRBJ1-6
D gene: TRBD1
V gene: TRBV6-1
CDR3 protein: CASRADRGRNNSPPHF
CDR3 DNA: TGTGCCAGCAGAGCCGACAGGGGGCGAAATAATTCACCCCCCCACTTT

clone size: few
J gene: TRBJ1-1
D gene: TRBD1
V gene: TRBV19
CDR3 protein: CASISGTGFYTEAFF
CDR3 DNA: TGTGCCAGTATTTCCGGGACAGGGTTTTACACTGAAGCTTTCTTT

clone size: few
J gene: TRBJ2-3
D gene: TRBD2
V gene: TRBV3-1
CDR3 protein: CASSQDSRDYLWADTQYF
CDR3 DNA: TGTGCCAGCAGCCAAGATTCCCGGGACTACCTATGGGCAGATACGCAGTATTTT

clone size: many
J gene: TRBJ2-2
D gene: NA
V gene: TRBV11-2
CDR3 protein: CASPPGGGDTGELFF
CDR3 DNA: TGTGCCAGCCCACCCGGTGGAGGAGACACCGGGGAGCTGTTTTTT

clone size: many
J gene: TRBJ2-1
D gene: NA
V gene: TRBV7-9
CDR3 protein: CASSLAGSYNEQFF
CDR3 DNA: TGTGCCAGCAGCTTAGCAGGTTCCTACAATGAGCAGTTCTTC

clone size: NA
J gene: TRBJ1-6
D gene: NA
V gene: TRBV3-1
CDR3 protein: CASSLLAGGNSPLHF
CDR3 DNA: TGTGCCAGCAGCCTCCTTGCGGGCGGTAATTCACCCCTCCACTTT

clone size: many
J gene: TRBJ2-3
D gene: NA
V gene: TRBV7-2
CDR3 protein: CASSSWDDTQYF
CDR3 DNA: TGTGCCAGCAGCTCCTGGGATGATACGCAGTATTTT

clone size: NA
J gene: TRBJ2-5
D gene: NA
V gene: TRBV20-1
CDR3 protein: CSAKRGVQETQYF
CDR3 DNA: TGCAGTGCTAAAAGAGGAGTTCAAGAGACCCAGTACTTC

clone size: few
J gene: TRBJ1-1
D gene: NA
V gene: TRBV9
CDR3 protein: CASSATRRTEAFF
CDR3 DNA: TGTGCCAGCAGCGCGACGCGACGGACTGAAGCTTTCTTT

clone size: many
J gene: TRBJ1-6
D gene: NA
V gene: TRBV10-1
CDR3 protein: CASSEVAGQYNSPLHF
CDR3 DNA: TGCGCCAGCAGTGAGGTGGCAGGACAGTATAATTCACCCCTCCACTTT

clone size: few
J gene: TRBJ1-4
D gene: NA
V gene: TRBV6-1
CDR3 protein: CASSGGHRATNEKLFF
CDR3 DNA: TGTGCCAGCAGTGGGGGGCATAGAGCAACTAATGAAAAACTGTTTTTT

clone size: many
J gene: TRBJ2-7
D gene: TRBD2
V gene: TRBV12-3/TRBV12-4
CDR3 protein: CASNRAGGPNEQYF
CDR3 DNA: TGTGCCAGCAATCGAGCGGGAGGGCCGAACGAGCAGTACTTC

clone size: NA
J gene: TRBJ2-1
D gene: NA
V gene: TRBV5-5
CDR3 protein: CASSWYNEQFF
CDR3 DNA: TGTGCCAGCAGCTGGTACAATGAGCAGTTCTTC

clone size: medium-sized
J gene: TRBJ1-6
D gene: NA
V gene: TRBV5-1
CDR3 protein: CASSLTVSNSPLHF
CDR3 DNA: TGCGCCAGCAGCTTGACCGTCAGTAATTCACCCCTCCACTTT

clone size: few
J gene: TRBJ2-1
D gene: NA
V gene: TRBV11-3
CDR3 protein: CATSGQGIFDNEQFF
CDR3 DNA: TGTGCCACCAGTGGCCAGGGAATATTTGACAATGAGCAGTTCTTC

clone size: NA
J gene: TRBJ2-6
D gene: NA
V gene: TRBV30
CDR3 protein: CAWSVRRDSGANVLTF
CDR3 DNA: TGTGCCTGGAGTGTGCGGCGAGACTCTGGGGCCAACGTCCTGACTTTC

clone size: few
J gene: TRBJ2-5
D gene: TRBD1
V gene: TRBV6-5
CDR3 protein: CASSYVGTGGAETQYF
CDR3 DNA: TGTGCCAGCAGTTACGTTGGGACAGGGGGCGCAGAGACCCAGTACTTC

clone size: once
J gene: TRBJ1-1
D gene: NA
V gene: TRBV4-1
CDR3 protein: CASSPTGPMNTEAFF
CDR3 DNA: TGCGCCAGCAGCCCAACCGGGCCGATGAACACTGAAGCTTTCTTT

clone size: few
J gene: TRBJ2-3
D gene: TRBD2
V gene: TRBV20-1
CDR3 protein: CSALRTSGSPDTQYF
CDR3 DNA: TGCAGTGCTCTACGGACTAGCGGGAGTCCCGATACGCAGTATTTT

clone size: few
J gene: TRBJ2-1
D gene: NA
V gene: TRBV3-1
CDR3 protein: CASSQEGQQFF
CDR3 DNA: TGTGCCAGCAGCCAAGAGGGCCAGCAGTTCTTC

clone size: NA
J gene: TRBJ2-5
D gene: NA
V gene: TRBV19
CDR3 protein: CASSVSGRFMSETQYF
CDR3 DNA: TGTGCCAGTAGTGTGTCTGGACGGTTCATGTCAGAGACCCAGTACTTC

clone size: many
J gene: TRBJ2-7
D gene: TRBD2
V gene: TRBV18
CDR3 protein: CASSGEKSGTRPYEQYF
CDR3 DNA: TGTGCCAGCTCAGGGGAAAAAAGCGGGACGCGACCCTACGAGCAGTACTTC

clone size: once
J gene: TRBJ2-5
D gene: NA
V gene: TRBV6-2/TRBV6-3
CDR3 protein: CASSLNPRWGGAQYF
CDR3 DNA: TGTGCCAGCAGTTTGAACCCTCGGTGGGGTGGGGCCCAGTACTTC

clone size: NA
J gene: TRBJ2-4
D gene: TRBD2
V gene: TRBV4-2
CDR3 protein: CASSQDRSIAGGGNIQYF
CDR3 DNA: TGTGCCAGCAGCCAAGATCGTTCCATAGCGGGAGGGGGAAACATTCAGTACTTC

clone size: many
J gene: TRBJ2-7
D gene: NA
V gene: TRBV7-2
CDR3 protein: CASSPDSGPPYEQYF
CDR3 DNA: TGTGCCAGCAGCCCAGACAGCGGTCCGCCCTACGAGCAGTACTTC

clone size: NA
J gene: TRBJ2-3
D gene: NA
V gene: TRBV24-1
CDR3 protein: CATRDSGPVDTQYF
CDR3 DNA: TGTGCCACCAGAGATTCGGGGCCGGTGGATACGCAGTATTTT

clone size: few
J gene: TRBJ2-1
D gene: NA
V gene: TRBV5-1
CDR3 protein: CASSPGTDYNEQFF
CDR3 DNA: TGCGCCAGCAGCCCGGGCACGGATTACAATGAGCAGTTCTTC

clone size: many
J gene: TRBJ1-6
D gene: TRBD1
V gene: TRBV15
CDR3 protein: CATSRSTGDNSPLHF
CDR3 DNA: TGTGCCACCAGCAGATCGACAGGGGATAATTCACCCCTCCACTTT

clone size: few
J gene: TRBJ2-3
D gene: NA
V gene: TRBV6-2/TRBV6-3
CDR3 protein: CASSKTGSTDTQYF
CDR3 DNA: TGTGCCAGCAGCAAAACCGGGAGTACAGATACGCAGTATTTT

clone size: few
J gene: TRBJ1-4
D gene: NA
V gene: TRBV11-2
CDR3 protein: CASRGQGRVGEKLFF
CDR3 DNA: TGTGCCAGCAGGGGTCAGGGGCGCGTGGGTGAAAAACTGTTTTTT